These 11 T cell receptor beta chains were all obtained from the same sample, sequenced in a study of T cell repertoires in cytomegalovirus infection. Each CDR3 protein gets one entry after TCRdb re-called the reads with MiXCR. The sample lists approximately 500,000 distinct CDR3 sequences, approximately 10% occurring once. Material: PBMCs. These receptor sequences come from a human donor in good health (CMV status not recorded). Some clones in this sample may be carry-over from other donors' samples.

Ten or more counts support this clonotype. V gene TRBV5-5 combines with J gene TRBJ2-2, with TRBD1 as a possible D gene (6 bases). The CDR3 consists of 15 residues. V was trimmed by 6 bases and J by 0 bases, leaving 12 bases between them. Germline V gene data show CDR1 as SGHKS and CDR2 as YYEKEE (reference sequence). Here the CDR3 DNA reads TGTGCCAGCAACTACAGGGTGACGAACACCGGGGAGCTGTTTTTT. Amino acid sequence: CASNYRVTNTGELFF.

The chain couples TRBV29-1 to TRBJ2-1, with D uncertain. Trimming pared 0 bases from V and 7 bases from J, leaving 7 bases between. CDR1 SQVTM and CDR2 ANQGSEA come from the germline V gene. The CDR3 is 12 amino acids. In nucleotides, the CDR3 is TGCAGCGTTGAAGATTGGAAGAATGAGCAGTTCTTC. It yields the protein CSVEDWKNEQFF.

This clonotype was seen repeatedly, ten times or more. The chain has TRBV5-1 and TRBJ1-4, with D possibly being TRBD1 (6 bases). V was cut by 0 bases and J by 7 bases, with 13 bases left in between. The CDR3 totals 15 residues. Germline CDR1 and CDR2: SGHRS and YFSETQ. CDR3 sequence reads: CASSLEGEESEKLFF. DNA of the CDR3: TGCGCCAGCAGCTTGGAGGGGGAGGAGAGTGAAAAACTGTTTTTT.

This chain connects TRBV19 to TRBJ2-1, with a weak D call TRBD1 (6 bases). CDR3 size: 11 residues. V lost 6 bases and J 10 bases, leaving 10 bases between the germline ends. Looked up from germline, CDR1 is LNHDA and CDR2 is SQIVND (reference sequence). CDR3 DNA sequence: TGTGCCAGTAGAGACGGGACAGAGCAGTTCTTC. This encodes CASRDGTEQFF.

Many counts were recorded for this clonotype. This chain links TRBV4-1 with TRBJ1-1, with D maybe TRBD1 (5 bases). The CDR3 is made up of 17 amino acids. In germline, CDR1 is MGHRA, CDR2 YSYEKL. V was cut by 1 base and J by 1 base, with 16 bases left in between. DNA for the CDR3: TGCGCCAGCAGCCAAGGGGAACCGGGACGGAAGAACACTGAAGCTTTCTTT. Residues: CASSQGEPGRKNTEAFF.

Many counts were recorded for this clonotype. The chain employs TRBV27 and TRBJ1-2; D gene unclear. The V and J ends lost 2 bases and 0 bases respectively, with 4 bases between them. Germline V gene data show CDR1 as MNHEY and CDR2 as SMNVEV (reference sequence). CDR3 size: 13 residues. The CDR3 DNA is TGTGCCAGCAGTTTAACAGCTAACTATGGCTACACCTTC. Its translation: CASSLTANYGYTF.

V is TRBV20-1 and J is TRBJ2-7; tentatively, D is TRBD2 (5 bases). Trimming removed 5 bases at V and 6 bases at J, with 20 bases between. The V gene's germline CDR1 is DFQATT and CDR2 SNEGSKA (reference sequence). This CDR3 is 14 amino acids long. CDR3 sequence (DNA): TGCAGTGCTTGGCTGGGAGTAGGCGCTGGCGAGCAGTACTTC. The encoded protein is CSAWLGVGAGEQYF.

This clonotype was seen more than once but under ten times. The V gene is TRBV20-1, the J gene TRBJ2-7; 9 bases match TRBD2. V shed 3 bases and J 3 bases; nucleotides not matched to a gene: 12. Germline CDR1 is DFQATT and CDR2 is SNEGSKA (reference sequence). The CDR3 has 16 residues. Here the CDR3 DNA reads TGCAGTGCTAGTCGGGGCGGGGGGGCCTCTAACTACGAGCAGTACTTC. This translates into CSASRGGGASNYEQYF.

At least ten counts were recorded for this clonotype. The chain joins TRBV12-3 or TRBV12-4 to TRBJ2-5; either TRBD1 or TRBD2 may fit D (5 bases each). V lost 1 base and J lost 2, with 8 bases in between. The CDR3 runs 14 residues. CDR3 in DNA: TGTGCCAGCAGTTTAGGGGGGAGACAAGAGACCCAGTACTTC. Amino acid sequence: CASSLGGRQETQYF.

This clonotype occurred many times. The chain combines TRBV11-2 with TRBJ2-3; TRBD1 aligns across 9 bases. The CDR3 has 17 amino acids. J gave up 3 bases and V 3 bases, and 10 bases lay outside the gene matches. Germline loops: CDR1 SGHAT, CDR2 FQNNGV. The CDR3 sequence is CASSFTIRDRATDTQYF. Written as DNA, the CDR3 is TGTGCCAGCAGCTTTACTATCCGGGACAGGGCGACAGATACGCAGTATTTT.

This clonotype has only a few counts. The gene calls are TRBV9 and TRBJ2-3; D remains unclear. The length of the CDR3 is 15 residues. Germline loops: CDR1 SGDLS, CDR2 YYNGEE. Trimming shortened V by 0 bases and J by 3 bases, and 11 bases separated the two germline ends. CDR3 region: CASSVGNSVTDTQYF. DNA of the CDR3: TGTGCCAGCAGCGTAGGGAATAGTGTAACAGATACGCAGTATTTT.